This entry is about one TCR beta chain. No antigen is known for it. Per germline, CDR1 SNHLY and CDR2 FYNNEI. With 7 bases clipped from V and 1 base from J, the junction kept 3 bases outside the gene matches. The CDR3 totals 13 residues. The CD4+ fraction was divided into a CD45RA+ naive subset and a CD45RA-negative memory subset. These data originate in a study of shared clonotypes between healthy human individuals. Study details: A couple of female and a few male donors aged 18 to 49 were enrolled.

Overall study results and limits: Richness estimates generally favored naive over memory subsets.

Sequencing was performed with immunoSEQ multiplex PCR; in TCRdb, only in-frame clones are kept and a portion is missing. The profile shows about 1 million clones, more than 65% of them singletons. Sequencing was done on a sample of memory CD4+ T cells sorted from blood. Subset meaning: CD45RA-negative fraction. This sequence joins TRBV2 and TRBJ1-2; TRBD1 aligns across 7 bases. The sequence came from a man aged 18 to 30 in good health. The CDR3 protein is CASKGARNYGYTF. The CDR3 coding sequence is TGTGCCAGCAAGGGGGCGCGTAACTATGGCTACACCTTC.